Each of the 22 T cell receptor beta chains below was sequenced from the same sample in a study of T cells in Graves' hyperthyroidism and ophthalmopathy. Amplification of TCR beta CDR3 regions was performed using RNA transcripts as template. During a first-round RT-PCR of the TCR CDR3, the HTBI primer set was used. TCRdb re-analysed the multiplex PCR reads in MiXCR, keeping a single row per CDR3 protein. Of over 200,000 distinct CDR3 sequences in the sample, about a sixth are singletons; the top ten hold 44%. The material sequenced was blood. The receptor set was obtained from a middle-aged man with Graves' hyperthyroidism.

This clonotype has a count of ten or more. The chain links TRBV20-1 to TRBJ2-1; 11 nucleotides line up with TRBD2. The germline gives CDR1 DFQATT, CDR2 SNEGSKA (reference sequence). There are 16 residues in the CDR3. Trimming removed 0 bases from V and 10 bases from J; junction bases left unmatched: 11. The CDR3 DNA is TGCAGTGCTAGAGATCCTCAACTAGCGGGGGTGCTGGAGCAGTTCTTC. It encodes CSARDPQLAGVLEQFF.

The table lists this clonotype with many counts. The chain is built from TRBV18 and TRBJ1-1; D might be TRBD1 (5 bases). CDR1 is KGHSH and CDR2 is LQKENI in the germline V gene. The CDR3 covers 14 residues. The V and J ends lost 5 bases and 0 bases respectively, with 10 bases between them. As DNA, the CDR3 is TGTGCCAGCTCAAGGTCAGGGTTGAACACTGAAGCTTTCTTT. Amino acids: CASSRSGLNTEAFF.

The CDR3 coding sequence is TGTGCCAGCAGTTTAAGTTGGCAGGGTGGGGCCAACGTCCTGACTTTC. It is translated as CASSLSWQGGANVLTF. The chain joins TRBV12-3 or TRBV12-4 to TRBJ2-6; TRBD1 might be the D (5 bases). This CDR3 contains 16 residues. Between the trimmed V and J ends, which lost 2 bases and 3 bases, there was a span of 11 bases.

This clonotype was seen repeatedly, ten times or more. V usage is TRBV28 and J usage is TRBJ1-6, with no clear D. The V and J ends lost 10 bases and 7 bases respectively, with 11 bases between them. In germline, CDR1 is MDHEN, CDR2 SYDVKM. This CDR3 region has 12 residues. Here the CDR3 reads CAIRDLNSPLHF. The CDR3 nucleotides read TGTGCCATTCGAGACTTAAATTCACCCCTCCACTTT.

In its sample, this clonotype was seen many times. The V call is TRBV3-2, the J call TRBJ2-3; TRBD1, the table's D call, lacks a check against the DNA. TRBV3-2 is a documented pseudogene. The CDR3 has 15 residues. CDR3 sequence (DNA): TGTGCCAGCAGCCAAGACAGGGATTGCACAGATACGCAGTATTTT. Amino acid sequence: CASSQDRDCTDTQYF.

This clonotype was seen many times. The chain couples TRBV6-2 or TRBV6-3 to TRBJ2-5, with D possibly being TRBD1 (6 bases). Germline CDR1 is MNHEY and CDR2 is SVGEGT. The CDR3 runs to 14 residues. Trimming removed 4 bases at V and 2 bases at J, with 11 bases between. The DNA for the CDR3 is TGTGCCAGCAGTTTCCGACAGGATCAAGAGACCCAGTACTTC. It translates to CASSFRQDQETQYF.

The DNA for the CDR3 is TGTGCCAGCAGTTTTCTAGGTTTGAACACTGAAGCTTTCTTT. Translated: CASSFLGLNTEAFF. The genes are TRBV28 and TRBJ1-1, with unresolved D. The length of the CDR3 is 14 residues. Germline lookup yields CDR1 MDHEN and CDR2 SYDVKM. V shed 3 bases and J shed 0 bases, with 8 bases lying between them.

The table lists this clonotype with many counts. The chain recombines TRBV7-9 with TRBJ2-5; D is perhaps TRBD1 (6 bases). The V end was cut by 5 bases, the J end by 2 bases, with 9 bases between. CDR1 is SEHNR, CDR2 FQNEAQ, per germline (reference sequence). This CDR3 is built from 13 residues. Here the CDR3 DNA reads TGTGCCAGCAGCCCCACAGGGCAAGAGACCCAGTACTTC. This codes for CASSPTGQETQYF.

The V call is TRBV7-3, the J call TRBJ2-1; D may be TRBD1 (7 bases). V gave up 5 bases and J gave up 0 bases, with 11 bases separating them. CDR1 SGHTA and CDR2 FQGTGA come from the germline V gene. This CDR3 contains 15 residues. The CDR3 sequence: CASSAGTVSYNEQFF. The CDR3 nucleotides are TGTGCCAGCAGCGCGGGGACAGTCTCCTACAATGAGCAGTTCTTC.

This clonotype was seen repeatedly, ten times or more. The chain has TRBV27 and TRBJ2-1, with D possibly TRBD2 on 6 matching bases. The CDR3 loop spans 13 amino acids. Between the trimmed V and J ends, which lost 5 bases and 8 bases, there was a span of 13 bases. The germline CDR1 and CDR2 sequences are MNHEY and SMNVEV (reference sequence). Here the CDR3 reads CASSLAGWHEQFF. For the CDR3, the DNA is TGTGCCAGCAGTCTCGCGGGGTGGCATGAGCAGTTCTTC.

This clonotype was detected ten times or more. J is TRBJ2-5 and V is TRBV10-3, with D perhaps matching TRBD2 (5 bases). Germline-derived CDR1 and CDR2 are ENHRY and SYGVKD. This CDR3 is 13 amino acids long. Deletions cut 5 bases from V and 4 bases from J, with 11 bases between. DNA of the CDR3: TGTGCCATCAGTCAGGACTTGGGAGAGACCCAGTACTTC. Its protein product is CAISQDLGETQYF.

This clonotype was seen only a few times. The chain employs TRBV13 and TRBJ2-5; tentative D call: TRBD1 (6 bases). V lost 4 bases to trimming and J lost 2 bases, with 20 bases between them. There are 17 residues in the CDR3. The germline V gene encodes CDR1 PRHDT and CDR2 FYEKMQ (reference sequence). The CDR3 DNA follows: TGTGCCAGCAGCTCCTTAAACCGGGACATCGGGCAAGAGACCCAGTACTTC. Translated: CASSSLNRDIGQETQYF.

The J gene is TRBJ2-5, the V gene TRBV20-1, with D maybe TRBD1 (5 bases). The CDR3 consists of 12 residues. Trimming stripped 5 bases from V and 7 bases from J, with 14 bases between. CDR1 and CDR2 from the germline V gene are DFQATT and SNEGSKA (reference sequence). In nucleotides, the CDR3 is TGCAGTGCTCCAACAGGTTCCGGGACCCAGTACTTC. Amino acid sequence: CSAPTGSGTQYF.

This rearrangement joins TRBV19 to TRBJ1-2; D is uncertain. The V end lost 3 bases, the J end lost 0 bases, and 8 bases lay between the germline ends. There are 14 residues in the CDR3. The germline V gene has CDR1 LNHDA and CDR2 SQIVND (reference sequence). The CDR3 DNA reads TGTGCCAGTAGTATGATGACATCTAACTATGGCTACACCTTC. It yields the protein CASSMMTSNYGYTF. Full variable domain (remainder filled in from reference TRBV19 and TRBJ1-2): DGGITQSPKYLFRKEGQNVTLSCEQNLNHDAMYWYRQDPGQGLRLIYYSQIVNDFQKGDIAEGYSVSREKKESFPLTVTSAQKNPTAFYLCASSMMTSNYGYTFGSGTRLTVV.

This clonotype was seen at least ten times. This chain uses TRBV7-2 with TRBJ2-7; 12 positions match TRBD1. V gave up 3 bases and J gave up 4 bases; unmatched junction bases: 1. The CDR3 covers 14 residues. Looked up from germline, CDR1 is SGHTA and CDR2 is FQGNSA. The CDR3 DNA sequence: TGTGCCAGCAGCTTGGGACAGGGGGCGTACGAGCAGTACTTC. Amino acid sequence: CASSLGQGAYEQYF.

This clonotype has at least ten counts. The chain combines TRBV3-1 with TRBJ2-5; D assignment may be TRBD1 or TRBD2 (6 bases each). The germline CDR1 and CDR2 sequences are LGHDT and YNNKEL (reference sequence). The CDR3 is 15 amino acids. The V and J ends lost 5 bases and 5 bases respectively, with 18 bases between them. CDR3 region: CASSTGLVGGETQYF. The CDR3 DNA reads as TGTGCCAGCAGCACCGGACTCGTAGGGGGGGAGACCCAGTACTTC.

This clonotype occurred a few times. The V and J genes are TRBV4-3 and TRBJ1-1; D uncertain. This CDR3 comprises 18 residues. The V gene lost 4 bases and the J gene lost 7 bases, with 28 bases spanning the gap. Looked up from germline, CDR1 is LGHNA and CDR2 is YSLEER. The DNA for the CDR3 is TGCGCCAGCAGCCCACAGCATGGGGTTAGTGGTCTGAACTATGAAGCTTTCTTT. Residues: CASSPQHGVSGLNYEAFF.

The gene calls are TRBV2 and TRBJ2-2; 10 bases match TRBD1. The CDR3 is made up of 14 amino acids. Germline CDR1 SNHLY, CDR2 FYNNEI. J was trimmed by 5 bases and V by 6 bases; bases with no gene match: 3. This CDR3 is CASRGQGWTGELFF. The CDR3, as DNA: TGTGCCAGCAGGGGACAGGGGTGGACCGGGGAGCTGTTTTTT.

The chain is built from TRBV2 and TRBJ2-1, with TRBD2 as a possible D gene (5 bases). Trimming removed 2 bases from V and 0 bases from J, with 11 bases in between. Germline V gives CDR1 SNHLY, CDR2 FYNNEI. This CDR3 comprises 16 residues. The CDR3 sequence: CASSESRGRSYNEQFF. In DNA, the CDR3 is TGTGCCAGCAGTGAATCTCGGGGTCGCTCCTACAATGAGCAGTTCTTC. The full variable domain, rest sourced from reference TRBV2 and TRBJ2-1, is EPEVTQTPSHQVTQMGQEVILRCVPISNHLYFYWYRQILGQKVEFLVSFYNNEISEKSEIFDDQFSVERPDGSNFTLKIRSTKLEDSAMYFCASSESRGRSYNEQFFGPGTRLTVL.

This clonotype has a count of ten or more. V and J are TRBV20-1 and TRBJ2-7, with TRBD2 as a possible D gene (5 bases). V shed 1 base and J shed 5 bases, with 9 bases lying between them. The CDR3 consists of 12 residues. Germline loops: CDR1 DFQATT, CDR2 SNEGSKA (reference sequence). CDR3 nucleotides: TGCAGTGCTAGAGCTGAGGGTCACGAGCAGTACTTC. Translating gives CSARAEGHEQYF.

The chain employs TRBV6-5 and TRBJ1-5; 8 positions match TRBD1. Trimming at V came to 0 bases and at J to 6 bases, leaving 10 bases not matched to a gene. The CDR3 has 17 amino acids. Germline V gene data show CDR1 as MNHEY and CDR2 as SVGAGI. CDR3 nucleotide sequence: TGTGCCAGCAGTTACTCGCGACAGGGGCGCTTGTTTCAGCCCCAGCATTTT. It yields the protein CASSYSRQGRLFQPQHF.

About this clonotype itself: A read error may explain this, as a much larger clone is one base away. The CDR3 DNA follows: TGCGGCGTTCCCTCCCTCGGGGGCGCTGGGGCTGCAGAGACCCAGTACTTC. This codes for CGVPSLGGAGAAETQYF. The V gene is TRBV29-1, the J gene TRBJ2-5; D may be TRBD1 or TRBD2 (6 bases each). The CDR3 covers 17 residues. Germline V gene sequence: CDR1 SQVTM, CDR2 ANQGSEA.